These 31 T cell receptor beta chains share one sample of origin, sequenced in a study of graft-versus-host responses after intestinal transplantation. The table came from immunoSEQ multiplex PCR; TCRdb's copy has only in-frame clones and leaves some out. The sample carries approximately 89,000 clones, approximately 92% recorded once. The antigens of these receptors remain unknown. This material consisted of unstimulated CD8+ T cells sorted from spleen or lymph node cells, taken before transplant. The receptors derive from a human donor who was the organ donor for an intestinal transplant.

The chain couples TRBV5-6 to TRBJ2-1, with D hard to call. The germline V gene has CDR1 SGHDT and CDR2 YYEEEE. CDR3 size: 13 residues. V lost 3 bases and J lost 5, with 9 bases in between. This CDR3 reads CASSSDMDNEQFF. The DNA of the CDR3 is TGTGCCAGCAGCTCCGACATGGACAATGAGCAGTTCTTC.

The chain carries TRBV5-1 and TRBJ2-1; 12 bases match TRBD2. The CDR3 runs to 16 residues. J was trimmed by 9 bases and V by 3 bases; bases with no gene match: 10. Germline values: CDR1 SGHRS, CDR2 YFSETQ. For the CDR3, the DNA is TGCGCCAGCAGCTGGGACCTAGCGGGGGGGCCGAGTGAGCAGTTCTTC. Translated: CASSWDLAGGPSEQFF.

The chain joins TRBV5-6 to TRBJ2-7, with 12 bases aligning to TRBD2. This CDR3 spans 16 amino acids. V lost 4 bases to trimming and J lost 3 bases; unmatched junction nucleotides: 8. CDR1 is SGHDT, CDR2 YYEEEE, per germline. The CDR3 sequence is CASSLRTSGINYEQYF. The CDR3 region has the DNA TGTGCCAGCAGCCTCCGGACTAGCGGGATTAACTACGAGCAGTACTTC. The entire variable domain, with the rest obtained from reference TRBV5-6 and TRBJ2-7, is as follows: DAGVTQSPTHLIKTRGQQVTLRCSPKSGHDTVSWYQQALGQGPQFIFQYYEEEERQRGNFPDRFSGHQFPNYSSELNVNALLLGDSALYLCASSLRTSGINYEQYFGPGTRLTVT.

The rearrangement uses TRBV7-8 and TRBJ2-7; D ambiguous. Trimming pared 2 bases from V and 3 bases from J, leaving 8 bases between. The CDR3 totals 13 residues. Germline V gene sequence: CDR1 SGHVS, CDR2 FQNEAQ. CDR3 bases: TGTGCCAGCAGCTTATGGCAGGTCTACGAGCAGTACTTC. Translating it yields CASSLWQVYEQYF.

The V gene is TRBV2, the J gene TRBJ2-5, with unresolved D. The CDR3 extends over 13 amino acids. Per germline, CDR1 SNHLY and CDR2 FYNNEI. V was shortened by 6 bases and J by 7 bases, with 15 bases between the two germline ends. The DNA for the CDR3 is TGTGCCAGCAGCGTCGGGTCCCTGGGGACCCAGTACTTC. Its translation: CASSVGSLGTQYF.

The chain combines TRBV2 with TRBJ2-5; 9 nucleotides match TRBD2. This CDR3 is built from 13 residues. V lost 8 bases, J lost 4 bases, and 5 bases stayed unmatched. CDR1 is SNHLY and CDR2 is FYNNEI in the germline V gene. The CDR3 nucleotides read TGTGCCAGCGAGGGACTAGCTGGAGAGACCCAGTACTTC. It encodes CASEGLAGETQYF.

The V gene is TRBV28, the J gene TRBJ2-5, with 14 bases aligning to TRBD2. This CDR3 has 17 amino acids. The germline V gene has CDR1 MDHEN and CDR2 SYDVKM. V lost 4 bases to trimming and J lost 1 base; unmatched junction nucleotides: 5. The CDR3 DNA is TGTGCCAGCAGTTCCGGGACTAGCGGGAGTTCCCAAGAGACCCAGTACTTC. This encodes CASSSGTSGSSQETQYF.

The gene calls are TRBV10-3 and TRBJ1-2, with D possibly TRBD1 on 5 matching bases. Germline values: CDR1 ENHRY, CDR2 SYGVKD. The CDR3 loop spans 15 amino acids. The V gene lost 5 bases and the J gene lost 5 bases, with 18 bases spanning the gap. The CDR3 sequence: CAISPTRGAHYGYTF. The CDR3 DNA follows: TGTGCCATCAGTCCCACAAGGGGCGCTCATTATGGCTACACCTTC.

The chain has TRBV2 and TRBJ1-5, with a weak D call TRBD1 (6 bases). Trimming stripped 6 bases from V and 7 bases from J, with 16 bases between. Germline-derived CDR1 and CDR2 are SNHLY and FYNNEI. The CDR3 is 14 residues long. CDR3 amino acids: CASSGQKIDQPQHF. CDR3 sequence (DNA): TGTGCCAGCAGCGGACAGAAGATCGACCAGCCCCAGCATTTT.

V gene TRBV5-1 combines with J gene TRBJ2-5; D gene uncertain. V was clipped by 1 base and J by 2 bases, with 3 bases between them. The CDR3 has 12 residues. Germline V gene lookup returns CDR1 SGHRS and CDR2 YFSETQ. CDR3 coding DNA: TGCGCCAGCAGCTTGCCTCAAGAGACCCAGTACTTC. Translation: CASSLPQETQYF.

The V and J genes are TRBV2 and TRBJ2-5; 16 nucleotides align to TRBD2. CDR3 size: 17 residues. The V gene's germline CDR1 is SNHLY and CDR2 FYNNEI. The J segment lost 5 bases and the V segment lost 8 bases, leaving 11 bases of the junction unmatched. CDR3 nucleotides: TGTGCCAGCGGGACTAGCGGGGGGGCTAGGGTCTTGGAGACCCAGTACTTC. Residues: CASGTSGGARVLETQYF.

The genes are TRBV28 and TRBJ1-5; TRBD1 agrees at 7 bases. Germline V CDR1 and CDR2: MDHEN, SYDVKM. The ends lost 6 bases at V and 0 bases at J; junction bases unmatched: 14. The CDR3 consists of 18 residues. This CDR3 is CASSTDRERRTSNQPQHF. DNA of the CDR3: TGTGCCAGCAGCACCGACAGGGAAAGGAGGACTAGCAATCAGCCCCAGCATTTT.

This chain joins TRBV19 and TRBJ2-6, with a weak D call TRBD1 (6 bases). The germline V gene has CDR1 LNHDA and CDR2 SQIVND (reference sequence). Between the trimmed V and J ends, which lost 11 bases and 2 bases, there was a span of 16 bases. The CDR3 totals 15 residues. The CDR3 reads CAVSGHQAGANVLTF. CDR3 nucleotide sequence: TGTGCCGTTTCGGGACACCAGGCTGGGGCCAACGTCCTGACTTTC.

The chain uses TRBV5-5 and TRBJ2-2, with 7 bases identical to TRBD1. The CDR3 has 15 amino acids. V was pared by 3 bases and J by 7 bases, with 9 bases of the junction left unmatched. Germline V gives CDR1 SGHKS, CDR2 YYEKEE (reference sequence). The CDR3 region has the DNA TGTGCCAGCAGCTCCGGGACAGCGAGGGGCGGGGAGCTGTTTTTT. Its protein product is CASSSGTARGGELFF. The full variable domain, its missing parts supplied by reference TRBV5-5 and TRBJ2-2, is DAGVTQSPTHLIKTRGQQVTLRCSPISGHKSVSWYQQVLGQGPQFIFQYYEKEERGRGNFPDRFSARQFPNYSSELNVNALLLGDSALYLCASSSGTARGGELFFGEGSRLTVL.

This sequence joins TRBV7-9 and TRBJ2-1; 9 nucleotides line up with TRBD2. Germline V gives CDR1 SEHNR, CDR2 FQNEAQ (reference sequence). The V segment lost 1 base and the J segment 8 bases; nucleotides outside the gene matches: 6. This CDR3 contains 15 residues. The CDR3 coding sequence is TGTGCCAGCAGCTTAGGTAGCGGGAGTGGGGATGAGCAGTTCTTC. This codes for CASSLGSGSGDEQFF.

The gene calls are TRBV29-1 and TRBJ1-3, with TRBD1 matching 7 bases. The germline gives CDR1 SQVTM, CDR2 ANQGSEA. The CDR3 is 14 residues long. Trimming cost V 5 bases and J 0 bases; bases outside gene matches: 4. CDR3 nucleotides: TGCAGCGTTACAGGGGACAACTCTGGAAACACCATATATTTT. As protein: CSVTGDNSGNTIYF. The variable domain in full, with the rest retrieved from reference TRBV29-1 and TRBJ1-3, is SAVISQKPSRDICQRGTSLTIQCQVDSQVTMMFWYRQQPGQSLTLIATANQGSEATYESGFVIDKFPISRPNLTFSTLTVSNMSPEDSSIYLCSVTGDNSGNTIYFGEGSWLTVV.

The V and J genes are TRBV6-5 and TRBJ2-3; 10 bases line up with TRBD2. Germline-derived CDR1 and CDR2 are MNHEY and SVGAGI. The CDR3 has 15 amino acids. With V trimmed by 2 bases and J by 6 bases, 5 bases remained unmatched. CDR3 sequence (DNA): TGTGCCAGCAGTTACCCCCCTAGCGGGAGCGATACGCAGTATTTT. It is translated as CASSYPPSGSDTQYF.

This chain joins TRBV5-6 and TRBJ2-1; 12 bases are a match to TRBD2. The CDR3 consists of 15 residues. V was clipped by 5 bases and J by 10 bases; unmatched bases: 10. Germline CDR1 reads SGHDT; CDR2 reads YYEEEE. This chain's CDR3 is CASRLTSGGRGEQFF. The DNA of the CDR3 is TGTGCCAGCAGGCTTACTAGCGGGGGGCGGGGGGAGCAGTTCTTC.

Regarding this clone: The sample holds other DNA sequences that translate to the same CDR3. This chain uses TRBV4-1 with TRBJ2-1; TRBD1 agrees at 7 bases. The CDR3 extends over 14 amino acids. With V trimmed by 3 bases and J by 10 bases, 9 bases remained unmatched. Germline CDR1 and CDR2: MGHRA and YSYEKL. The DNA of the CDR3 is TGCGCCAGCAGCCAGGTCGCGCCCAGGGGGGAGCAGTTCTTC. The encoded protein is CASSQVAPRGEQFF.

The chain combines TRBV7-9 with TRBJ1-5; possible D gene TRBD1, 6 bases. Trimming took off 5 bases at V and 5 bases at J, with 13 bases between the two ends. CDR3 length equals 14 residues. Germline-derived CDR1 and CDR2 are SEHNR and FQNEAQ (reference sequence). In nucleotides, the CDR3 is TGTGCCAGCAGCCCACAGGGACCGTATCAGCCCCAGCATTTT. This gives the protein CASSPQGPYQPQHF.

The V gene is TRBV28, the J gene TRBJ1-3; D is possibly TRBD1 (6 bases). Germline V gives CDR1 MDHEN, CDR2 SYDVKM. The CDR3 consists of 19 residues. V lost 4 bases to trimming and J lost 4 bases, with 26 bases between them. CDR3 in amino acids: CASSSRLGGRGTQGNTIYF. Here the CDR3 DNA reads TGTGCCAGCAGTTCTCGTTTAGGGGGACGCGGTACGCAAGGAAACACCATATATTTT. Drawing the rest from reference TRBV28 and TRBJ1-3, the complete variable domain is DVKVTQSSRYLVKRTGEKVFLECVQDMDHENMFWYRQDPGLGLRLIYFSYDVKMKEKGDIPEGYSVSREKKERFSLILESASTNQTSMYLCASSSRLGGRGTQGNTIYFGEGSWLTVV.

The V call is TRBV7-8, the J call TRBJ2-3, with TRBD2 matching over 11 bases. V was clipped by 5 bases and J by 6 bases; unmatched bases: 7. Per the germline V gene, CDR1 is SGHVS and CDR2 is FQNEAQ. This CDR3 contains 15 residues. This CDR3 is CASSLSSGRSDTQYF. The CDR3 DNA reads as TGTGCCAGCAGCCTGTCTAGCGGGAGGTCGGATACGCAGTATTTT.

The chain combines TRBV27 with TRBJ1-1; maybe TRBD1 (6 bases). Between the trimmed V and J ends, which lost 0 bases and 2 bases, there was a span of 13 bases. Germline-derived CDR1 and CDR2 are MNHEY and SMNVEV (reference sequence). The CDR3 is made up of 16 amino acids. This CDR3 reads CASSLSGGATNTEAFF. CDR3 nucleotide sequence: TGTGCCAGCAGTTTATCTGGGGGGGCAACAAACACTGAAGCTTTCTTT.

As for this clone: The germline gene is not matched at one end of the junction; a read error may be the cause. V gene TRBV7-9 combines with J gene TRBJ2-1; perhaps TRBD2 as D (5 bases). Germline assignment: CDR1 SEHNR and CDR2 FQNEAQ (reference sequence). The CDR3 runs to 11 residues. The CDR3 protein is CASSLAPEQFF. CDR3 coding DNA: TGTGCCAGCAGCCTAGCCCCGGAGCAGTTCTTC. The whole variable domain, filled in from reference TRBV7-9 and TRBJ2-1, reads DTGVSQNPRHKITKRGQNVTFRCDPISEHNRLYWYRQTLGQGPEFLTYFQNEAQLEKSRLLSDRFSAERPKGSFSTLEIQRTEQGDSAMYLCASSLAPEQFFGPGTRLTVL.

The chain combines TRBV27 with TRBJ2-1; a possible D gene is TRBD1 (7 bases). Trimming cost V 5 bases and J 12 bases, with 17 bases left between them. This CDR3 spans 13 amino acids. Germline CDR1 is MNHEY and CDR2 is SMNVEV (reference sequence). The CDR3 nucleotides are TGTGCCAGCAGTCTGCAGGGGGGCGATGGGCAGTTCTTC. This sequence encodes CASSLQGGDGQFF.

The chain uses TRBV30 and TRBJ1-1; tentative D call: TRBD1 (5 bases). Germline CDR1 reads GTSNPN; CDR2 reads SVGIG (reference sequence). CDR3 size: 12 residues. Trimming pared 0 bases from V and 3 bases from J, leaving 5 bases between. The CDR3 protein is CAWSVGDTEAFF. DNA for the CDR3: TGTGCCTGGAGTGTAGGGGACACTGAAGCTTTCTTT.

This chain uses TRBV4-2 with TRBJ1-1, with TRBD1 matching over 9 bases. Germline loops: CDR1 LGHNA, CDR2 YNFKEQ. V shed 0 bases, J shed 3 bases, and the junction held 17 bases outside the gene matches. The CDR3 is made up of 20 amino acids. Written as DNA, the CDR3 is TGTGCCAGCAGCCAAGATTGGTGGGAGACAGGGGGTGGGTTAGACACTGAAGCTTTCTTT. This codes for CASSQDWWETGGGLDTEAFF.

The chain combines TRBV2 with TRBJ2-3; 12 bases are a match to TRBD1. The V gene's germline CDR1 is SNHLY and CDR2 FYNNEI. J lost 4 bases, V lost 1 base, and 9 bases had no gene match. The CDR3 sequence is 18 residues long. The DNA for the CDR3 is TGTGCCAGCAGTGAAGGGGCGGGGACAGGGGGCTTTGCAGATACGCAGTATTTT. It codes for CASSEGAGTGGFADTQYF.

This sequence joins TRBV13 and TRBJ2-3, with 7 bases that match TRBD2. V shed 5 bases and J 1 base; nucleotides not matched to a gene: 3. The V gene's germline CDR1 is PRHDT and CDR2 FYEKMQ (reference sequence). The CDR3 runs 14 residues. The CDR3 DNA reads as TGTGCCAGCAGCCCAAGCGGGGGCACAGATACGCAGTATTTT. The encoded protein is CASSPSGGTDTQYF.

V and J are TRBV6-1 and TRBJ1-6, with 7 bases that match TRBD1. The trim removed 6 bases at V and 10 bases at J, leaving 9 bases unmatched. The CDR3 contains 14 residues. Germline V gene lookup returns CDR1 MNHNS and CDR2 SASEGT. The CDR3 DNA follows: TGTGCCAGCAGCGAGGACAGGTTGTGGTCACCCCTCCACTTT. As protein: CASSEDRLWSPLHF.

The CDR3 loop reads CASRGGGNTEAFF. The CDR3 nucleotides read TGTGCCAGCCGGGGAGGGGGGAACACTGAAGCTTTCTTT. This sequence joins TRBV27 and TRBJ1-1, with D tentatively TRBD1 (6 bases). V was cut by 8 bases and J by 1 base, with 11 bases left in between. This CDR3 contains 13 residues. Germline assignment: CDR1 MNHEY and CDR2 SMNVEV (reference sequence).